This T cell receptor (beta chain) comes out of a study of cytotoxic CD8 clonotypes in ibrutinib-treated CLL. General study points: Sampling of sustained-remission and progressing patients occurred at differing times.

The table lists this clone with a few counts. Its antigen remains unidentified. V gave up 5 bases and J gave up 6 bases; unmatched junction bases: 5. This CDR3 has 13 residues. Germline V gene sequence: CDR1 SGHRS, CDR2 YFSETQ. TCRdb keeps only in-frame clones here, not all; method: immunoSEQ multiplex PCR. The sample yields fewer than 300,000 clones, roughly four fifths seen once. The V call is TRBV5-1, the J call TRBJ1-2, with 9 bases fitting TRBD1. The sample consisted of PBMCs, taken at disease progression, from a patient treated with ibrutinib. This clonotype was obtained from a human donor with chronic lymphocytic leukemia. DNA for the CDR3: TGCGCCAGCAGATACGGACAGGGGCATGGCTACACCTTC. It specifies CASRYGQGHGYTF.